A selection of T cell receptor beta chains follows, all from one sample in a study of T cells after yellow fever vaccination. MiXCR, run by TCRdb on the 5' RACE reads, gives a single entry per CDR3 protein. Among under 400,000 distinct CDR3 sequences listed, about 9.9% were seen once. This specimen consisted of PBMCs, obtained on the day of the first yellow fever vaccination. The receptors were sampled from a man aged 18 to 29 who received the YFV17D yellow fever vaccine. Both conserved end residues are part of each CDR3. The order of the fields is clone size, D gene, V gene, J gene, CDR3 DNA, CDR3 protein. The D gene is left open where the match is weak. Clone size is not always given. Where it is, it says once, few, many or a class for expanded clones.

once	NA	TRBV11-3	TRBJ2-1	TGTGCCAGCAGCCTCCAACAGCGGAATGAGCAGTTCTTC	CASSLQQRNEQFF
few	NA	TRBV13	TRBJ2-1	TGTGCCAGCAGCTTAGCGGCAGGAAATGAGCAGTTCTTC	CASSLAAGNEQFF
NA	TRBD1	TRBV29-1	TRBJ1-1	TGCAGCGTCGACAGGGATCACACTGAAGCTTTCTTT	CSVDRDHTEAFF
few	NA	TRBV20-1	TRBJ1-2	TGCAGTGCTAGAGCTCACGGGTATGGCTACACCTTC	CSARAHGYGYTF
NA	NA	TRBV5-1	TRBJ1-2	TGCGCCAGCAGCTTGGCCCAAAACCGACCCGATAACTATGGCTACACCTTC	CASSLAQNRPDNYGYTF
NA	NA	TRBV6-6	TRBJ2-3	TGTGCCAGCAGTTCCAGCTGGCCGGATACGCAGTATTTT	CASSSSWPDTQYF
few	NA	TRBV5-1	TRBJ1-1	TGCGCCAGCAGCTTGGCAGGGACCAACACTGAAGCTTTCTTT	CASSLAGTNTEAFF
few	TRBD1	TRBV28	TRBJ1-5	TGTGCCAGCAGTGGCCCGACAGGGATCAATCAGCCCCAGCATTTT	CASSGPTGINQPQHF
NA	TRBD2	TRBV10-3	TRBJ2-7	TGTGCCATCAGTGAGTCTGGTAGCGGGGGTGAGCAGTACTTC	CAISESGSGGEQYF
few	NA	TRBV2	TRBJ2-3	TGTGCCCGCCAGAATGGAGATACGCAGTATTTT	CARQNGDTQYF
NA	TRBD1	TRBV7-8	TRBJ1-1	TGTGCCAGCAGCTTATCCAGGACAGGGGACGGTGGGGGCACTGAAGCTTTCTTT	CASSLSRTGDGGGTEAFF
few	NA	TRBV5-1	TRBJ1-6	TGCGCCAGCAAAATCAGTGACCCCCTCCACTTT	CASKISDPLHF
NA	NA	TRBV5-1	TRBJ1-5	TGCGCCAGCAGCCCCTCAACCAATCAGCCCCAGCATTTT	CASSPSTNQPQHF
NA	TRBD1	TRBV6-1	TRBJ1-1	TGTGCCAGCACCGGAAGACAGGGTTGGGACACTGAAGCTTTCTTT	CASTGRQGWDTEAFF
NA	TRBD1	TRBV27	TRBJ2-5	TGTGCCAGCAGGGAACAGGGGGCGTACCAAGAGACCCAGTACTTC	CASREQGAYQETQYF
NA	TRBD2	TRBV9	TRBJ2-3	TGTGCCAGCAGCGTAGGAAGCGGGGGGGGTATTACAGATACGCAGTATTTT	CASSVGSGGGITDTQYF
NA	NA	TRBV9	TRBJ1-3	TGTGCCAGCAGCGCCCGGACAGCCTCTGGAAACACCATATATTTT	CASSARTASGNTIYF
many	TRBD1	TRBV27	TRBJ1-6	TGTGCCAGCAGTTCCCCCCTCCGGGACAGGGTCACCTCACCCCTCCACTTT	CASSSPLRDRVTSPLHF
NA	NA	TRBV4-3	TRBJ2-3	TGCGCCAGCAGCCAAGGGGTCCCAGATACGCAGTATTTT	CASSQGVPDTQYF
NA	NA	TRBV27	TRBJ2-7	TGTGCCAGCAGTTTTCGGGGGACGTCATACGAGCAGTACTTC	CASSFRGTSYEQYF
NA	NA	TRBV14	TRBJ1-6	TGTGCCAGCAGCCAGGGCAGGACCAATTCACCCCACCACTTT	CASSQGRTNSPHHF
NA	NA	TRBV5-8	TRBJ1-4	TGTGCCAGTTCGGCGGTAAAACTGTTTTTT	CASSAVKLFF
NA	NA	TRBV5-1	TRBJ2-1	TGCGCCAGCAGCCCGTTGAAGGGGCCCGAGCAGTTCTTC	CASSPLKGPEQFF
NA	TRBD1	TRBV6-5	TRBJ1-2	TGTGCCAGCAGTTACGCCGACAGGGGGGATGGCTACACCTTC	CASSYADRGDGYTF
many	NA	TRBV4-1	TRBJ2-1	TGCGCCAGCAGCCAAGATAAAGGGTTACGATTCTTC	CASSQDKGLRFF
NA	NA	TRBV14	TRBJ2-3	TGTGCCAGCAGCCCCTTGCCAGATACGCAGTATTTT	CASSPLPDTQYF
few	TRBD1	TRBV4-2	TRBJ2-1	TGTGCCAGCAGCCAAGGACAGGGTAACAATGAGCAGTTCTTC	CASSQGQGNNEQFF
few	NA	TRBV4-1	TRBJ1-1	TGCGCCAGCAGCCAAGATCCCCTGGCGGGAGTTAAAGCTTTCTTT	CASSQDPLAGVKAFF
NA	NA	TRBV5-4	TRBJ2-5	TGTGCCAGCAGCCCCTCGGTCTTCCAAGAGACCCAGTACTTC	CASSPSVFQETQYF
many	TRBD2	TRBV27	TRBJ2-1	TGTGCCAGCAGTTTAACGGGGGGAGGCAATGAGCAGTTCTTC	CASSLTGGGNEQFF
few	TRBD1	TRBV14	TRBJ1-2	TGTGCCAGCAGCCAAGTACAGGGGGCTGGCTACACCTTC	CASSQVQGAGYTF
few	NA	TRBV6-2/TRBV6-3	TRBJ1-1	TGTGCCAGCAGCCCCTTCTTGGGGGAGAACACTGAAGCTTTCTTT	CASSPFLGENTEAFF
NA	TRBD2	TRBV5-1	TRBJ2-3	TGCGCCAGCAGCGTACCTCCTAGCGGGGCTAGCACAGATACGCAGTATTTT	CASSVPPSGASTDTQYF